These T cell receptor beta chains were read from a single sample in a study of blood T cells in healthy people across ages. TCRdb processed the 5' RACE reads anew with MiXCR; each CDR3 protein has one entry. This repertoire shows more than 550,000 distinct CDR3 sequences, about a fifth found once; its top ten account for 20% to 25%. Sequenced sample: blood. The receptor set was obtained from a man aged 70 or older in good health. Both conserved end residues are part of each CDR3. A D gene is named only where the DNA matches it firmly. The size entry is marked missing in some rows and otherwise reads once, few, many or a size class.

CDR3 length: 14; clone size: NA; V gene: TRBV2; D gene: NA; J gene: TRBJ2-2; CDR3 DNA: TGTGCCAGCAGACAGACTGTGAACACCGGGGAGCTGTTTTTT; CDR3 protein: CASRQTVNTGELFF
CDR3 length: 14; clone size: NA; V gene: TRBV14; D gene: NA; J gene: TRBJ2-1; CDR3 DNA: TGTGCCAGCAGCCAAGTAGAAGGGTACAATGAGCAGTTCTTC; CDR3 protein: CASSQVEGYNEQFF
CDR3 length: 11; clone size: few; V gene: TRBV20-1; D gene: TRBD1; J gene: TRBJ1-1; CDR3 DNA: TGCAGTGCTAGAAAGGGGGCGAGGGCTCTCTTT; CDR3 protein: CSARKGARALF
CDR3 length: 16; clone size: NA; V gene: TRBV2; D gene: NA; J gene: TRBJ2-1; CDR3 DNA: TGTGCCAGCGTTGTCCCCGGGCAGGGCCTGGGTTACGAGCAGTTCTTC; CDR3 protein: CASVVPGQGLGYEQFF
CDR3 length: 13; clone size: NA; V gene: TRBV28; D gene: TRBD1; J gene: TRBJ2-1; CDR3 DNA: TGTGCCAGCAGTCCGACTCTCGGACAGGGGGCCCTCTTC; CDR3 protein: CASSPTLGQGALF
CDR3 length: 17; clone size: few; V gene: TRBV28; D gene: TRBD1; J gene: TRBJ2-3; CDR3 DNA: TGTGCCAGCAGTCCGCTGGGACAGGGTGATCGCTCAGATACGCAGTATTTT; CDR3 protein: CASSPLGQGDRSDTQYF
CDR3 length: 12; clone size: NA; V gene: TRBV10-3; D gene: NA; J gene: TRBJ2-5; CDR3 DNA: TGTGCCATCAGCGACAACCAAGAGACCCAGTACTTC; CDR3 protein: CAISDNQETQYF
CDR3 length: 15; clone size: few; V gene: TRBV6-6; D gene: NA; J gene: TRBJ2-1; CDR3 DNA: TGTGCCAGCAGACTTACTCGGCTAGCGAACGATGAGCAGTTCTTC; CDR3 protein: CASRLTRLANDEQFF
CDR3 length: 14; clone size: NA; V gene: TRBV5-1; D gene: NA; J gene: TRBJ2-3; CDR3 DNA: TGCGCCAGCAAAGCGGCCATTAGCACAGATACGCAGTATTTT; CDR3 protein: CASKAAISTDTQYF
CDR3 length: 13; clone size: NA; V gene: TRBV18; D gene: NA; J gene: TRBJ2-5; CDR3 DNA: TGTGCCAGCTCACCGACACGGACAGAGACCCAGTACTTC; CDR3 protein: CASSPTRTETQYF
CDR3 length: 14; clone size: few; V gene: TRBV7-2; D gene: NA; J gene: TRBJ1-2; CDR3 DNA: TGTGCCAGCAGCTTGAGGCTGTCTAACTATGGCTACACCTTC; CDR3 protein: CASSLRLSNYGYTF
CDR3 length: 13; clone size: NA; V gene: TRBV7-2; D gene: NA; J gene: TRBJ2-7; CDR3 DNA: TGTGCCAGCAGCTTTAGGGCCCGAGACGAGCAGTACTTC; CDR3 protein: CASSFRARDEQYF
CDR3 length: 15; clone size: NA; V gene: TRBV7-2; D gene: NA; J gene: TRBJ2-3; CDR3 DNA: TGTGCCAGCAGCCCCTTGCGGCCCCAGACAGATACGCGGTATTTT; CDR3 protein: CASSPLRPQTDTRYF
CDR3 length: 11; clone size: few; V gene: TRBV6-5; D gene: NA; J gene: TRBJ1-4; CDR3 DNA: TGTGCCAGCAGAGCCGGAGGGAAACTGTTTTTT; CDR3 protein: CASRAGGKLFF
CDR3 length: 15; clone size: few; V gene: TRBV4-3; D gene: NA; J gene: TRBJ1-6; CDR3 DNA: TGCGCCAGCAGCCAAGATGTGACGGGCCGCTCACCCCTCCACTTT; CDR3 protein: CASSQDVTGRSPLHF
CDR3 length: 17; clone size: few; V gene: TRBV5-5; D gene: TRBD2; J gene: TRBJ2-3; CDR3 DNA: TGTGCCAGCAGCTTGCGGGCGCCTAGCGGGGGCACAGATACGCAGTATTTT; CDR3 protein: CASSLRAPSGGTDTQYF
CDR3 length: 17; clone size: NA; V gene: TRBV14; D gene: TRBD1; J gene: TRBJ2-3; CDR3 DNA: TGTGCCAGCAGCCTTGAGACAGGGACAAAACTCACAGATACGCAGTATTTT; CDR3 protein: CASSLETGTKLTDTQYF
CDR3 length: 15; clone size: few; V gene: TRBV20-1; D gene: TRBD1; J gene: TRBJ2-3; CDR3 DNA: TGCAGTGCCACCTACCGGGACAGGGCGACAGATACGCAGTATTTT; CDR3 protein: CSATYRDRATDTQYF
CDR3 length: 15; clone size: few; V gene: TRBV27; D gene: NA; J gene: TRBJ2-5; CDR3 DNA: TGTGCCAGCAGTTTAGGGGGGGCCCGTCGAGAGACCCAGTACTTC; CDR3 protein: CASSLGGARRETQYF
CDR3 length: 11; clone size: few; V gene: TRBV29-1; D gene: NA; J gene: TRBJ1-2; CDR3 DNA: TGCAGCGTTGATCTCAGGGTCGGCTACACCTTC; CDR3 protein: CSVDLRVGYTF
CDR3 length: 16; clone size: once; V gene: TRBV15; D gene: NA; J gene: TRBJ1-4; CDR3 DNA: TGTGCCACCAGCAGAGATCTAGGGATAAGAGGAGAAAAACTGTTTTTT; CDR3 protein: CATSRDLGIRGEKLFF
CDR3 length: 14; clone size: NA; V gene: TRBV4-2; D gene: NA; J gene: TRBJ1-4; CDR3 DNA: TGTGCCAGCAGCCAAGAGGCAGGGGAAGAAAAACTGTTTTTT; CDR3 protein: CASSQEAGEEKLFF
CDR3 length: 13; clone size: NA; V gene: TRBV7-2; D gene: NA; J gene: TRBJ2-3; CDR3 DNA: TGTGCCAGCAGCTGGACTCCAACAGATACGCAGTATTTT; CDR3 protein: CASSWTPTDTQYF
CDR3 length: 15; clone size: few; V gene: TRBV6-1; D gene: NA; J gene: TRBJ2-2; CDR3 DNA: TGTGCCAGCAGCTTATGGGACTGGAACACCGGGGAGCTGTTTTTT; CDR3 protein: CASSLWDWNTGELFF
CDR3 length: 16; clone size: NA; V gene: TRBV29-1; D gene: TRBD1; J gene: TRBJ2-2; CDR3 DNA: TGCAGCGTTGAGGGGGCAGGACAGGGGTACACCGGGGAGCTGTTTTTT; CDR3 protein: CSVEGAGQGYTGELFF
CDR3 length: 14; clone size: few; V gene: TRBV5-1; D gene: TRBD2; J gene: TRBJ2-1; CDR3 DNA: TGCGCCAGCAGCTCTGGCGGGGGTAGCAATGAGCAGTTCTTC; CDR3 protein: CASSSGGGSNEQFF
CDR3 length: 11; clone size: NA; V gene: TRBV28; D gene: NA; J gene: TRBJ1-1; CDR3 DNA: TGTGCCAGCAGCCCGGGGCGGGTCGCTTTCTTT; CDR3 protein: CASSPGRVAFF
CDR3 length: 18; clone size: few; V gene: TRBV12-3/TRBV12-4; D gene: TRBD2; J gene: TRBJ2-2; CDR3 DNA: TGTGCCAGCAGTATCACGGGACTAGCGGGGCGTCACACCGGGGAGCTGTTTTTT; CDR3 protein: CASSITGLAGRHTGELFF
CDR3 length: 12; clone size: few; V gene: TRBV12-3/TRBV12-4; D gene: NA; J gene: TRBJ1-2; CDR3 DNA: TGTGCCAGCAGATTCCGCTGGGATGGCTGCACCTTC; CDR3 protein: CASRFRWDGCTF
CDR3 length: 15; clone size: NA; V gene: TRBV5-1; D gene: NA; J gene: TRBJ2-2; CDR3 DNA: TGCGCCAGCAGCTTGACGACAAAACCCACCGGGGAGCTGTTTTTT; CDR3 protein: CASSLTTKPTGELFF
CDR3 length: 13; clone size: many; V gene: TRBV12-3/TRBV12-4; D gene: NA; J gene: TRBJ2-4; CDR3 DNA: TGTGCCAGCAGTGCAGACAGGTCAAACATTCAGTACTTC; CDR3 protein: CASSADRSNIQYF
CDR3 length: 16; clone size: few; V gene: TRBV20-1; D gene: TRBD1; J gene: TRBJ1-5; CDR3 DNA: TGCAGTGCCCGGACAGGGGGCGCGTATAGCAATCAGCCCCAGCATTTT; CDR3 protein: CSARTGGAYSNQPQHF
CDR3 length: 16; clone size: NA; V gene: TRBV12-3/TRBV12-4; D gene: TRBD1; J gene: TRBJ2-1; CDR3 DNA: TGTGCCAGCAGTTTAGCCGGGACAGGGTCTAGTAATGAGCAGTTCTTC; CDR3 protein: CASSLAGTGSSNEQFF
CDR3 length: 16; clone size: few; V gene: TRBV7-9; D gene: NA; J gene: TRBJ1-4; CDR3 DNA: TGTGCCAGCAGCTCCGAACTACAGGGCCTGGGTGAAAAACTGTTTTTT; CDR3 protein: CASSSELQGLGEKLFF
CDR3 length: 15; clone size: NA; V gene: TRBV5-5; D gene: TRBD1; J gene: TRBJ2-3; CDR3 DNA: TGTGCCAGCAGCTTGGGACAGGGAAACGTTGATACGCAGTATTTT; CDR3 protein: CASSLGQGNVDTQYF
CDR3 length: 13; clone size: few; V gene: TRBV28; D gene: NA; J gene: TRBJ2-2; CDR3 DNA: TGTGCCAGCAGTTTAGCAGTCCCCGGGGAGCTGTTTTTT; CDR3 protein: CASSLAVPGELFF
CDR3 length: 15; clone size: many; V gene: TRBV7-9; D gene: NA; J gene: TRBJ1-4; CDR3 DNA: TGTGCCAGCAGCCTCCGCGGGCTTTCAGGTGGAAAACTGTTTTTT; CDR3 protein: CASSLRGLSGGKLFF
CDR3 length: 13; clone size: NA; V gene: TRBV3-1; D gene: NA; J gene: TRBJ1-1; CDR3 DNA: TGTGCCAGCAGCCCCGCGGCCAAATTGGAAGCTTTCTTT; CDR3 protein: CASSPAAKLEAFF
CDR3 length: 15; clone size: NA; V gene: TRBV12-3/TRBV12-4; D gene: NA; J gene: TRBJ1-4; CDR3 DNA: TGTGCCAGCAGCCGAACAAGGGACAAAAATGAAAAACTGTTTTTT; CDR3 protein: CASSRTRDKNEKLFF
CDR3 length: 11; clone size: NA; V gene: TRBV20-1; D gene: NA; J gene: TRBJ2-5; CDR3 DNA: TGCAGCAAGTGGGTCCAGGAGACCCAGTACTTC; CDR3 protein: CSKWVQETQYF
CDR3 length: 16; clone size: NA; V gene: TRBV15; D gene: NA; J gene: TRBJ2-3; CDR3 DNA: TGTGCCACCAGCAGAGATTTGGCAGTCGATTCGGGTACGCAGTATTTT; CDR3 protein: CATSRDLAVDSGTQYF
CDR3 length: 14; clone size: few; V gene: TRBV12-3/TRBV12-4; D gene: TRBD2; J gene: TRBJ2-7; CDR3 DNA: TGTGCCAGCACTCTAGGGGTAGCGGGGTACGAGCAGTACTTC; CDR3 protein: CASTLGVAGYEQYF
CDR3 length: 13; clone size: few; V gene: TRBV10-3; D gene: NA; J gene: TRBJ2-3; CDR3 DNA: TGTGCCATCATGAGACCAAACACAGATACGCAGTATTTT; CDR3 protein: CAIMRPNTDTQYF
CDR3 length: 16; clone size: few; V gene: TRBV7-9; D gene: NA; J gene: TRBJ2-1; CDR3 DNA: TGTGCCAGCAGCTCAGAGTGGACAGTGGGGGGGAATGAGCAGTTCTTC; CDR3 protein: CASSSEWTVGGNEQFF
CDR3 length: 17; clone size: NA; V gene: TRBV6-2/TRBV6-3; D gene: TRBD2; J gene: TRBJ2-1; CDR3 DNA: TGTGCCAGCACGTTTATGGGCGTCCTGGCGGGAGAACGTGAGCAGTTCTTC; CDR3 protein: CASTFMGVLAGEREQFF
CDR3 length: 20; clone size: NA; V gene: TRBV28; D gene: TRBD1; J gene: TRBJ2-4; CDR3 DNA: TGTGCCAGCAGTTTAACTCTCCTCCCCCGGGACAGGGGCACCAAAAACATTCAGTACTTC; CDR3 protein: CASSLTLLPRDRGTKNIQYF
CDR3 length: 15; clone size: NA; V gene: TRBV20-1; D gene: TRBD2; J gene: TRBJ2-1; CDR3 DNA: TGCAGTGCACCGGACTGGCGGGGGAGCGACAATGAGCAGTTCTTC; CDR3 protein: CSAPDWRGSDNEQFF
CDR3 length: 15; clone size: many; V gene: TRBV4-1; D gene: NA; J gene: TRBJ2-5; CDR3 DNA: TGCGCCAGCAGCCAAGATTTCCCCAGTGGGGAGACCCAGTACTTC; CDR3 protein: CASSQDFPSGETQYF
CDR3 length: 12; clone size: NA; V gene: TRBV9; D gene: NA; J gene: TRBJ1-2; CDR3 DNA: TGTGCCAGCAGCGCTGTCAACTATGGCTACACCTTC; CDR3 protein: CASSAVNYGYTF